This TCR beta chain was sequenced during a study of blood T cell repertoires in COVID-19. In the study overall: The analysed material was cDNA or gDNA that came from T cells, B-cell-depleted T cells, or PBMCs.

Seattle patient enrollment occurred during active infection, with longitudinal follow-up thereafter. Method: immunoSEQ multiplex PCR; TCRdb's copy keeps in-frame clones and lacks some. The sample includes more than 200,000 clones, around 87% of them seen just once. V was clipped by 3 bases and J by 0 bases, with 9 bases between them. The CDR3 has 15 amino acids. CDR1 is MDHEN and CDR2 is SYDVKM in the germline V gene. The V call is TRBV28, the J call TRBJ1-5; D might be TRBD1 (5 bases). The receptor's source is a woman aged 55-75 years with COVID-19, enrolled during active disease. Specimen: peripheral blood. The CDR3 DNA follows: TGTGCCAGCAGTTTGAGGACAACTAGCAATCAGCCCCAGCATTTT. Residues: CASSLRTTSNQPQHF.